These 19 T cell receptor beta chains originate from one sample sequenced in a study of shared clonotypes between healthy human individuals. Only in-frame clones appear in the TCRdb table, and some are missing; sequencing was by immunoSEQ multiplex PCR. The data contain approximately 330,000 clones, around 67% of them singletons. Sequences were obtained from memory CD4+ T cells sorted from blood. Indicated subset: CD45RA-negative fraction. These receptors were taken from a man aged 25-45 years in good health.

The V call is TRBV5-1, the J call TRBJ2-7, with D possibly matching TRBD1 (6 bases). CDR1 and CDR2 from the germline V gene are SGHRS and YFSETQ. The V end was cut by 4 bases, the J end by 0 bases, with 8 bases between. This CDR3 region has 13 residues. The CDR3, as DNA: TGCGCCAGCAGCAGGGACAACTCCTACGAGCAGTACTTC. Protein sequence: CASSRDNSYEQYF. The whole variable domain, filled in from reference TRBV5-1 and TRBJ2-7, reads KAGVTQTPRYLIKTRGQQVTLSCSPISGHRSVSWYQQTPGQGLQFLFEYFSETQRNKGNFPGRFSGRQFSNSRSEMNVSTLELGDSALYLCASSRDNSYEQYFGPGTRLTVT.

The gene calls are TRBV5-1 and TRBJ2-5; 8 bases agree with TRBD1. V was clipped by 4 bases and J by 5 bases; unmatched bases: 13. This CDR3 contains 16 residues. Germline values: CDR1 SGHRS, CDR2 YFSETQ. CDR3 DNA: TGCGCCAGCAGCGGTGTAGGACAGGGTATTTTGGAGACCCAGTACTTC. This translates into CASSGVGQGILETQYF.

The rearrangement joins TRBV6-1 to TRBJ2-1; 11 bases align to TRBD2. The germline gives CDR1 MNHNS, CDR2 SASEGT. V was clipped by 10 bases and J by 8 bases; unmatched bases: 10. This CDR3 has 14 amino acids. The CDR3 here is CATLLAGGLDEQFF. As DNA, the CDR3 is TGTGCCACCCTATTAGCGGGAGGGTTGGATGAGCAGTTCTTC.

This clone was counted between two and nine times. The chain uses TRBV10-1 and TRBJ1-2; possible D gene TRBD1, 5 bases. CDR3 length: 13 residues. Germline CDR1 WNHNN, CDR2 SYGVQD (reference sequence). Trimming shortened V by 2 bases and J by 3 bases, and 7 bases separated the two germline ends. This chain's CDR3 is CASSEDSDYGYTF. CDR3 sequence (DNA): TGCGCCAGCAGTGAGGACAGCGACTATGGCTACACCTTC.

The rearrangement uses TRBV11-2 and TRBJ2-1, with 7 nucleotides matching TRBD2. Per the germline V gene, CDR1 is SGHAT and CDR2 is FQNNGV. The CDR3 extends over 14 amino acids. J gave up 4 bases and V 10 bases, and 10 bases lay outside the gene matches. CDR3 coding DNA: TGTGCCACTCGAGAGCGGGGAGGATACAATGAGCAGTTCTTC. It specifies CATRERGGYNEQFF.

The chain carries TRBV28 and TRBJ2-4, with 8 bases fitting TRBD1. The CDR3 consists of 16 residues. Germline CDR1 and CDR2: MDHEN and SYDVKM. Germline trimming cut 1 base from V and 2 bases from J; bases unmatched to any gene: 4. CDR3 DNA sequence: TGTGCCAGCAGTTTATTTGACAGGGGCTCCAAAAACATTCAGTACTTC. Translated, it gives CASSLFDRGSKNIQYF.

The rearrangement links TRBV11-2 to TRBJ2-1; TRBD1 agrees at 7 bases. The V segment lost 1 base and the J segment 6 bases; nucleotides outside the gene matches: 12. Germline CDR1 and CDR2: SGHAT and FQNNGV. The CDR3 runs 17 residues. The CDR3 sequence: CASSLVVRTGDRNEQFF. In DNA, the CDR3 is TGTGCCAGCAGCTTAGTGGTGCGTACAGGGGATCGCAATGAGCAGTTCTTC.

This clone was detected only a few times. The V gene is TRBV28, the J gene TRBJ2-7, with 12 positions matching TRBD2. The trim removed 6 bases at V and 3 bases at J, leaving 3 bases unmatched. The CDR3 is 14 amino acids. Looked up from germline, CDR1 is MDHEN and CDR2 is SYDVKM. CDR3 loop: CASSQGLAGYEQYF. DNA for the CDR3: TGTGCCAGCAGCCAGGGACTAGCGGGCTACGAGCAGTACTTC.

The chain links TRBV5-1 to TRBJ2-2; maybe TRBD2 (6 bases). This CDR3 is 16 amino acids long. Germline lookup yields CDR1 SGHRS and CDR2 YFSETQ. V was pared by 2 bases and J by 3 bases, with 14 bases between. The CDR3 protein is CASSLPSGSDTGELFF. In DNA form, the CDR3 reads TGCGCCAGCAGCTTACCCAGCGGGTCTGACACCGGGGAGCTGTTTTTT.

The count of this clone is one. V gene TRBV10-3 combines with J gene TRBJ2-1; TRBD2 is a possible D gene (5 bases). The germline V gene encodes CDR1 ENHRY and CDR2 SYGVKD. Deletions cut 8 bases from V and 9 bases from J, with 20 bases between. The CDR3 consists of 14 residues. The CDR3, as DNA: TGTGCCATCCGAAACCATAAACTAGAGGGTGAGCAGTTCTTC. This gives the protein CAIRNHKLEGEQFF.

This clone was found many times. The chain links TRBV7-2 to TRBJ1-1, with 7 nucleotides matching TRBD1. Germline CDR1 SGHTA, CDR2 FQGNSA. Trimming cost V 3 bases and J 1 base; bases outside gene matches: 11. The CDR3 contains 17 residues. This CDR3 is CASSLPQGGAGNTEAFF. Here the CDR3 DNA reads TGTGCCAGCAGCTTGCCGCAGGGGGGGGCAGGGAACACTGAAGCTTTCTTT.

This clone is a singleton in its sample. The V call is TRBV29-1, the J call TRBJ1-3; TRBD1 is a possible D gene (5 bases). This CDR3 comprises 14 residues. From germline, CDR1 is SQVTM and CDR2 ANQGSEA. V was clipped by 1 base and J by 0 bases, with 7 bases between them. DNA of the CDR3: TGCAGCGTTGAAGGACAGCTCTCTGGAAACACCATATATTTT. Translation: CSVEGQLSGNTIYF.

The gene calls are TRBV28 and TRBJ1-2, with 7 bases matching TRBD1. Germline lookup yields CDR1 MDHEN and CDR2 SYDVKM. With V trimmed by 1 base and J by 1 base, 3 bases remained unmatched. This CDR3 spans 15 amino acids. CDR3 in DNA: TGTGCCAGCAGTTTATCGGGACAGAGTAACTATGGCTACACCTTC. Its protein product is CASSLSGQSNYGYTF.

Only one count was recorded for this clone. Other DNA sequences in this sample translate to the same CDR3. The chain is built from TRBV30 and TRBJ2-5; possible D gene TRBD2, 6 bases. The germline gives CDR1 GTSNPN, CDR2 SVGIG (reference sequence). This CDR3 spans 14 amino acids. Between the trimmed V and J ends, which lost 0 bases and 5 bases, there was a span of 13 bases. CDR3 in amino acids: CAWSVGGGGETQYF. As DNA, the CDR3 is TGTGCCTGGAGTGTCGGGGGAGGAGGGGAGACCCAGTACTTC.

This clone turned up a few times. This chain joins TRBV2 and TRBJ1-1; 9 bases line up with TRBD1. Germline assignment: CDR1 SNHLY and CDR2 FYNNEI. CDR3 length: 16 amino acids. V was pared by 4 bases and J by 6 bases, with 12 bases of the junction left unmatched. CDR3 loop: CASSGLYTGQGPEAFF. CDR3 sequence (DNA): TGTGCCAGCAGTGGCTTATATACAGGACAGGGGCCTGAAGCTTTCTTT.

This clone has a handful of counts. This chain connects TRBV5-6 to TRBJ2-1, with 12 bases identical to TRBD2. CDR3 length: 18 amino acids. Trimming took 1 base from V and 3 from J; bases not matched to a gene: 8. Germline V gene lookup returns CDR1 SGHDT and CDR2 YYEEEE. The CDR3 DNA follows: TGTGCCAGCAGCTTGCCGACTAGCGGGAGACGGTTCTACAATGAGCAGTTCTTC. It translates to CASSLPTSGRRFYNEQFF.

This clone was seen just once. This chain connects TRBV10-3 to TRBJ1-2; possibly TRBD1 for D (6 bases). V dropped 0 bases and J dropped 1 base, with 9 bases sitting between them. Germline CDR1 is ENHRY and CDR2 is SYGVKD. The CDR3 runs to 15 residues. Here the CDR3 reads CAISESGGSNYGYTF. The CDR3 DNA sequence: TGTGCCATCAGTGAGTCGGGGGGCAGTAACTATGGCTACACCTTC.

The J gene is TRBJ2-7, the V gene TRBV7-9; D uncertain. CDR1 SEHNR and CDR2 FQNEAQ come from the germline V gene (reference sequence). V was clipped by 1 base and J by 5 bases, with 6 bases between them. There are 12 residues in the CDR3. CDR3 bases: TGTGCCAGCAGCTTAGTAAGCCACGAGCAGTACTTC. It yields the protein CASSLVSHEQYF.

This clone was detected once. This chain connects TRBV6-1 to TRBJ2-1; tentatively, D is TRBD2 (6 bases). The V and J ends lost 3 bases and 9 bases respectively, with 21 bases between them. Germline V gives CDR1 MNHNS, CDR2 SASEGT. The CDR3 has 16 amino acids. The CDR3 region is CASSEGGAAPYGEQFF. CDR3 bases: TGTGCCAGCAGTGAGGGCGGGGCCGCACCCTATGGTGAGCAGTTCTTC.